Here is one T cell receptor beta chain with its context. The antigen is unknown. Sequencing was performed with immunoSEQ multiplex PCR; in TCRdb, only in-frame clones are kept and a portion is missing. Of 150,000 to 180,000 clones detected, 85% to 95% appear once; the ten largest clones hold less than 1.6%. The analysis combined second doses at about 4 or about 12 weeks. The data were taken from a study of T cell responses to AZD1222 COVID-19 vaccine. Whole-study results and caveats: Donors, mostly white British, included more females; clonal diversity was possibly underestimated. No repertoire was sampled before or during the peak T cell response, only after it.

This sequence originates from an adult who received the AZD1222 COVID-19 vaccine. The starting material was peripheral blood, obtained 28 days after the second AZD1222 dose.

In DNA, the CDR3 is TGTGCCAGCAGCGCCCAGGTCGGTGGGAGGTTCAGGGGCTCTGGAAACACCATATATTTT. This codes for CASSAQVGGRFRGSGNTIYF. The chain employs TRBV9 and TRBJ1-3; tentative D call: TRBD1 (6 bases). V gave up 3 bases and J gave up 0 bases, with 25 bases separating them. The CDR3 spans 20 residues. Germline-derived CDR1 and CDR2 are SGDLS and YYNGEE.